This T cell receptor beta chain came from a study of shared clonotypes between healthy human individuals. Clones were read by immunoSEQ multiplex PCR, and TCRdb kept only the in-frame ones, dropping some. The sample contains roughly 2,000,000 clones, 93% of which appear only once. Naive CD8 cells, CD45RO-negative and positively selected for CCR7, excluded terminally differentiated effector memory CD45RA+ cells. Germline CDR1 is SNHLY and CDR2 is FYNNEI. CDR3 length: 11 residues. Trimming shortened V by 8 bases and J by 2 bases, and 6 bases separated the two germline ends. This TCR came from a man aged 18 to 29 in good health. Some clones in this sample may be carry-over from other donors' samples. Sequencing used naive CD8+ T cells from PBMCs. The rearrangement links TRBV2 to TRBJ2-5; tentative D call: TRBD2 (5 bases). CDR3 DNA: TGTGCCAGCTCGGGACAAGAGACCCAGTACTTC. Protein: CASSGQETQYF.